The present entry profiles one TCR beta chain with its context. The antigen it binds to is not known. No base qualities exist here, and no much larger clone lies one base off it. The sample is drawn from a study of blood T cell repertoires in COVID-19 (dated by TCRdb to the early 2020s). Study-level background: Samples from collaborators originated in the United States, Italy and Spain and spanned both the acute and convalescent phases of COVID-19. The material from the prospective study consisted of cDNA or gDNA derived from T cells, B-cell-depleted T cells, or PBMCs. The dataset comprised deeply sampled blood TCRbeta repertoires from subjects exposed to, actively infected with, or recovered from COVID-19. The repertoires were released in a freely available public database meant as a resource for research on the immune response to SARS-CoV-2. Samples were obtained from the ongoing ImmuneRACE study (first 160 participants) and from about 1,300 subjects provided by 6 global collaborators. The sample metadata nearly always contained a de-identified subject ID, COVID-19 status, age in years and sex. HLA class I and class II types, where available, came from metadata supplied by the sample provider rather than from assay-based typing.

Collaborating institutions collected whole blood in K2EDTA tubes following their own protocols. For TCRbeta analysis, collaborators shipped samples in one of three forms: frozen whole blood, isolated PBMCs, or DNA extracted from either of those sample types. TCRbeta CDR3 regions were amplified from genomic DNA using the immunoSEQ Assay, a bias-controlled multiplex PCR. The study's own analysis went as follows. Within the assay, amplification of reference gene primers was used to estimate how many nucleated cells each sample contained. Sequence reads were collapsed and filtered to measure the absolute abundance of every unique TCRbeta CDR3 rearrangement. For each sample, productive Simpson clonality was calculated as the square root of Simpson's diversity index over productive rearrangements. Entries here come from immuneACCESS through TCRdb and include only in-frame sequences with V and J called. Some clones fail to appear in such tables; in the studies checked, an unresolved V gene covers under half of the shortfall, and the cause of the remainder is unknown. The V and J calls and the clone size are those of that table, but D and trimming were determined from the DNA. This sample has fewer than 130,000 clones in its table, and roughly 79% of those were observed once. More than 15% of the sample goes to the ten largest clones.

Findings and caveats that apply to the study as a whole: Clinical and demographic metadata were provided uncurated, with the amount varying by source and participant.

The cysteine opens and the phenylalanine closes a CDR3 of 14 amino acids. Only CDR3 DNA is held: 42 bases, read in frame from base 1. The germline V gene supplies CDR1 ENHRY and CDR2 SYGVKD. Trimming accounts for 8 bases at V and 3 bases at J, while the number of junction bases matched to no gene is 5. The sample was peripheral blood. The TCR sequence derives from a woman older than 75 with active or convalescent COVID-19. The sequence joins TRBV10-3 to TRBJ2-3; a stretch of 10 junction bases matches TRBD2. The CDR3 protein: CAIQKREGTDTQYF. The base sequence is TGTGCCATCCAAAAGCGGGAGGGGACAGATACGCAGTATTTT.